Shown below are 13 T cell receptor beta chains from a single sample sequenced in a study of cytomegalovirus exposure and HLA in healthy donors. The repertoire was sequenced with immunoSEQ multiplex PCR; TCRdb's copy has only in-frame clones and lacks some. Of about 140,000 clones listed, 88% are singletons. Sequences were obtained from PBMCs. The receptors come from a woman between 18 and 29 years old in good health and CMV-seropositive.

In its sample, this clone was seen once. V and J are TRBV6-5 and TRBJ2-3; 7 bases are a match to TRBD2. The CDR3 has 13 amino acids. CDR1 MNHEY and CDR2 SVGAGI come from the germline V gene. V gave up 6 bases and J gave up 14 bases; unmatched junction bases: 14. CDR3 protein: CASSTQWTSPPYF. In DNA form, the CDR3 reads TGTGCCAGCAGCACCCAGTGGACTAGTCCTCCGTATTTT.

In this sample, this clone turned up once. The chain's CDR3 is CASSLVVSNQPQHF. The CDR3 region has the DNA TGTGCCAGCAGCTTGGTCGTTAGCAATCAGCCCCAGCATTTT. This chain connects TRBV5-6 to TRBJ1-5; the D is unclear. The CDR3 is 14 amino acids. Germline V gene lookup returns CDR1 SGHDT and CDR2 YYEEEE. With 0 bases removed from V and 0 bases from J, the gap between germline ends came to 4 bases.

The rearrangement joins TRBV4-1 to TRBJ1-1; possibly TRBD1 for D (5 bases). The germline CDR1 and CDR2 sequences are MGHRA and YSYEKL. The V end lost 3 bases, the J end lost 1 base, and 6 bases lay between the germline ends. The length of the CDR3 is 13 residues. CDR3 sequence reads: CASSQGPNTEAFF. The CDR3 DNA sequence: TGCGCCAGCAGCCAGGGGCCGAACACTGAAGCTTTCTTT.

The rearrangement uses TRBV7-2 and TRBJ2-3, with 9 bases matching TRBD2. Germline trimming cut 2 bases from V and 4 bases from J; bases unmatched to any gene: 7. Germline V CDR1 and CDR2: SGHTA, FQGNSA. The CDR3 covers 16 residues. The CDR3 region has the DNA TGTGCCAGCAGCTTATTCGCGGGGGGGCATTCAGATACGCAGTATTTT. This translates into CASSLFAGGHSDTQYF.

The sample holds one count of this clone. This rearrangement joins TRBV5-1 to TRBJ2-5, with a tentative D call TRBD1 (5 bases). Germline values: CDR1 SGHRS, CDR2 YFSETQ. CDR3 length: 13 amino acids. V lost 0 bases, J lost 4 bases, and 7 bases lay in between. CDR3 in DNA: TGCGCCAGCAGCTTGGAGGGGATAGAGACCCAGTACTTC. Translation: CASSLEGIETQYF.

The V gene is TRBV18, the J gene TRBJ1-1; D is perhaps TRBD1 (5 bases). The CDR3 sequence is 14 residues long. Trimming pared 6 bases from V and 0 bases from J, leaving 11 bases between. Germline assignment: CDR1 KGHSH and CDR2 LQKENI. The CDR3 loop reads CASSFDRMNTEAFF. CDR3 bases: TGTGCCAGCTCCTTTGACAGAATGAACACTGAAGCTTTCTTT.

The chain is built from TRBV2 and TRBJ1-2; no reliable D call. Trimming shortened V by 6 bases and J by 6 bases, and 17 bases separated the two germline ends. The CDR3 extends over 14 amino acids. CDR1 and CDR2 (germline): SNHLY, FYNNEI. The CDR3 sequence: CASSGRRERNGYTF. Here the CDR3 DNA reads TGTGCCAGCAGCGGGCGAAGGGAGAGGAATGGCTACACCTTC. The full variable domain, rest sourced from reference TRBV2 and TRBJ1-2, is EPEVTQTPSHQVTQMGQEVILRCVPISNHLYFYWYRQILGQKVEFLVSFYNNEISEKSEIFDDQFSVERPDGSNFTLKIRSTKLEDSAMYFCASSGRRERNGYTFGSGTRLTVV.

The chain links TRBV28 to TRBJ2-1; 7 bases agree with TRBD2. Trimming cost V 6 bases and J 5 bases; bases outside gene matches: 7. This CDR3 contains 14 residues. Germline CDR1 reads MDHEN; CDR2 reads SYDVKM. The CDR3 DNA sequence: TGTGCCAGCAGCCCCGGTGGGGGGGACAATGAGCAGTTCTTC. It is translated as CASSPGGGDNEQFF.

The chain is built from TRBV7-2 and TRBJ1-6; no reliable D call. With 6 bases removed from V and 10 bases from J, the gap between germline ends came to 10 bases. This CDR3 is 12 amino acids long. Germline V CDR1 and CDR2: SGHTA, FQGNSA. The CDR3 region has the DNA TGTGCCAGCAGTTACATACCCTCACCCCTCCACTTT. Protein sequence: CASSYIPSPLHF.

The rearrangement joins TRBV2 to TRBJ1-1, with unresolved D. The CDR3 is 13 residues long. The V end was cut by 6 bases, the J end by 0 bases, with 8 bases between. Germline CDR1 and CDR2: SNHLY and FYNNEI. As DNA, the CDR3 is TGTGCCAGCAGCTCCACAGTGAACACTGAAGCTTTCTTT. Residues: CASSSTVNTEAFF.

V and J are TRBV27 and TRBJ2-2, with D uncertain. Germline V gene sequence: CDR1 MNHEY, CDR2 SMNVEV (reference sequence). V lost 8 bases and J lost 5, with 9 bases in between. The CDR3 is made up of 12 amino acids. The CDR3 DNA reads as TGTGCCAGCGGGCGAAATACCGGGGAGCTGTTTTTT. As protein: CASGRNTGELFF.

The rearrangement uses TRBV18 and TRBJ1-2; 9 bases map to TRBD1. Germline CDR1 reads KGHSH; CDR2 reads LQKENI. Trimming removed 3 bases from V and 6 bases from J; junction bases left unmatched: 11. The CDR3 totals 16 residues. The DNA for the CDR3 is TGTGCCAGCTCACCCTCCGGGACAGGGTCTTTGCATGGCTACACCTTC. Translation: CASSPSGTGSLHGYTF.

The chain combines TRBV6-6 with TRBJ2-7, with 9 bases aligning to TRBD1. V gave up 4 bases and J gave up 3 bases; unmatched junction bases: 4. Per the germline V gene, CDR1 is MNHNY and CDR2 is SVGAGI (reference sequence). The CDR3 is made up of 14 amino acids. The CDR3 loop reads CASSWGQGGYEQYF. In DNA, the CDR3 is TGTGCCAGCAGTTGGGGACAGGGTGGCTACGAGCAGTACTTC.